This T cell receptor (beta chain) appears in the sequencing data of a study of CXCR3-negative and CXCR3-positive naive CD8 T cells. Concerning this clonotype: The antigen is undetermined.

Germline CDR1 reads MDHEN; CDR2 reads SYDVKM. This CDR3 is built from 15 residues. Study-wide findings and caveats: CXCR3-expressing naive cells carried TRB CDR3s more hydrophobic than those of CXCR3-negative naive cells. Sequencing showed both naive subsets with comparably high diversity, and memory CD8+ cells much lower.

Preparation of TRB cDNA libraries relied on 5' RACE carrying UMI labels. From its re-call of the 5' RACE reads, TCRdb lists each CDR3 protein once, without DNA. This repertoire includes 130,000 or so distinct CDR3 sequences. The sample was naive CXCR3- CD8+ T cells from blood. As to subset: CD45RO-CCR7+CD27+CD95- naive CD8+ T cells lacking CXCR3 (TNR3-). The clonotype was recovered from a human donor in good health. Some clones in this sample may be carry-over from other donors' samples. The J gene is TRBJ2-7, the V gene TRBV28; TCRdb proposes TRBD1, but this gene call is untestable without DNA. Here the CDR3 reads CASSFRAGGTYEQYF.